This TCR beta chain was captured in a study of blood T cell repertoires in COVID-19. Trimming pared 4 bases from V and 2 bases from J, leaving 5 bases between. Germline CDR1 reads MNHEY; CDR2 reads SVGAGI. This CDR3 is built from 12 residues. While infection was still active, Seattle patients were enrolled and then followed longitudinally. Using immunoSEQ multiplex PCR, the repertoire was profiled, and TCRdb retains in-frame clones only, with some absent. The table shows roughly 280,000 clones, with around 86% occurring only once. This TCR came from a woman between 55 and 75 years old with COVID-19, enrolled during active disease. The chain joins TRBV6-5 to TRBJ1-1; D remains ambiguous. The sample was peripheral blood. The CDR3 DNA is TGTGCCAGCAGTTCCTTTAACACTGAAGCTTTCTTT. Its translation is CASSSFNTEAFF.